Below are 7 T cell receptor beta chains sequenced from a single sample in a study of blood T cell repertoires in COVID-19. Some clones are missing from TCRdb's copy, which holds only in-frame ones; the method was immunoSEQ multiplex PCR. This sample has fewer than 350,000 clones, with roughly 91% found just once. Sequencing was performed on PBMCs or T cells enriched from blood (not recorded which). The origin of the receptors is a woman aged 40-49 years with acute COVID-19.

The CDR3 reads CASSEWDKINTIYF. CDR3 sequence (DNA): TGTGCCAGCAGTGAATGGGACAAGATAAACACCATATATTTT. J is TRBJ1-3 and V is TRBV6-1; D possibly corresponds to TRBD1 (6 bases). Germline V lookup: CDR1 MNHNS, CDR2 SASEGT. V dropped 2 bases and J dropped 6 bases, with 11 bases sitting between them. This CDR3 comprises 14 residues.

This clone has just a few counts. The CDR3 DNA follows: TGTGCCAGCAGCCTGGTAGGGGGGGCCAAGCCCCAGCATTTT. This gives the protein CASSLVGGAKPQHF. The rearrangement joins TRBV6-5 to TRBJ1-5; D might be TRBD1 (6 bases). This CDR3 has 14 amino acids. V lost 6 bases and J lost 8, with 17 bases in between. Per the germline V gene, CDR1 is MNHEY and CDR2 is SVGAGI.

CDR3 region: CASSYGDEKLFF. CDR3 in DNA: TGTGCCAGCAGTTACGGGGATGAAAAACTGTTTTTT. The rearrangement uses TRBV28 and TRBJ1-4, with unresolved D. The CDR3 runs to 12 residues. The V gene's germline CDR1 is MDHEN and CDR2 SYDVKM. V was shortened by 4 bases and J by 6 bases, with 6 bases between the two germline ends.

The rearrangement links TRBV5-1 to TRBJ2-3, with D perhaps TRBD1 (5 bases). CDR1 SGHRS and CDR2 YFSETQ come from the germline V gene. The CDR3 covers 16 residues. The V end lost 0 bases, the J end lost 1 base, and 12 bases lay between the germline ends. The CDR3 DNA follows: TGCGCCAGCAGCTTGGAAGTCAGCAGGGGCACAGATACGCAGTATTTT. Protein: CASSLEVSRGTDTQYF.

About this clone: The junction and the germline gene differ at one end; a read error may be behind it. This chain links TRBV6-5 with TRBJ1-6; 9 bases line up with TRBD1. This CDR3 is 14 amino acids long. Germline CDR1 reads MNHEY; CDR2 reads SVGAGI. As DNA, the CDR3 is TGTGCCAGCACCACGGGACAGGGAGCTTCATCCCTCCACTTT. Its protein product is CASTTGQGASSLHF.

This clone showed up many times. The chain links TRBV28 to TRBJ2-3, with TRBD2 identical over 10 bases. V trimming: 7 bases; J trimming: 4 bases; junction bases outside the gene matches: 8. Germline V CDR1 and CDR2: MDHEN, SYDVKM. CDR3 length: 15 amino acids. The CDR3 bases are TGTGCCAGCATCAGCGGGGGGGCGGTCGCAGATACGCAGTATTTT. This codes for CASISGGAVADTQYF.

This rearrangement joins TRBV7-9 to TRBJ2-2, with 7 bases fitting TRBD1. V shed 6 bases and J 0 bases; nucleotides not matched to a gene: 4. The CDR3 has 15 amino acids. Looked up from germline, CDR1 is SEHNR and CDR2 is FQNEAQ (reference sequence). CDR3 protein: CASRRDSSNTGELFF. The CDR3 nucleotides are TGTGCCAGCAGGAGGGACAGCTCGAACACCGGGGAGCTGTTTTTT.